A selection of T cell receptor beta chains follows, all from one sample in a study of cytomegalovirus exposure and HLA in healthy donors. Produced via immunoSEQ multiplex PCR; TCRdb's table is partial and in-frame only. The sample lists approximately 140,000 clones, about 83% occurring once. Sample: PBMCs. The receptors originated from a man aged 40-49 years in good health and CMV-seropositive. CDR3s include the opening cysteine and the closing phenylalanine or tryptophan. D genes are given only for firm matches. Where a row states a size, it is once, few, many or the class of an expanded clone; other rows omit it.

few	.	TRBJ2-3	TRBV14	TGTGCCAGCAGCCAAGGCGTCCTCGGTTCCACAGATACGCAGTATTTT	CASSQGVLGSTDTQYF
once	TRBD1	TRBJ2-1	TRBV10-3	TGTGCCATCACCCCAGGGGACAGGGGGGGCAATGAGCAGTTCTTC	CAITPGDRGGNEQFF
.	TRBD1	TRBJ1-1	TRBV7-2	TGTGCCAGCAGCTTGGGACAGGGAGACACTGAAGCTTTCTTT	CASSLGQGDTEAFF
.	TRBD2	TRBJ2-2	TRBV5-6	TGTGCCAGCAGCACACTAGCGGGAGCGCGGACCGGGGAGCTGTTTTTT	CASSTLAGARTGELFF
.	.	TRBJ2-7	TRBV6-5	TGTGCCAGCAGTTACTCTACGGGTAGGGGGTACTCCGAGCAGTACTTC	CASSYSTGRGYSEQYF
few	.	TRBJ2-1	TRBV11-2	TGTGCCAGCAGCTTATGGAGCGGTTACCATGAGCAGTTCTTC	CASSLWSGYHEQFF
.	.	TRBJ2-7	TRBV19	TGTGCCAGTAGTACCAGGCCGGTCCACGAGCAGTACTTC	CASSTRPVHEQYF
.	.	TRBJ1-1	TRBV5-5	TGTGCCAGCATCGCGGCCAGGGCAGGGGAAGCTTTCTTT	CASIAARAGEAFF
once	.	TRBJ2-4	TRBV7-2	TGTGCCAGCAGCTTAGCCCTTTTTAACATTCAGTACTTC	CASSLALFNIQYF
.	TRBD2	TRBJ2-1	TRBV19	TGTGCCAGTACAGCGGGGCCGCTGTACAATGAGCAGTTCTTC	CASTAGPLYNEQFF
.	.	TRBJ1-2	TRBV6-5	TGTGCCAGCAGTTCCGGGGTCCGGGCCCCGGGCGGCTACACCTTC	CASSSGVRAPGGYTF
.	TRBD2	TRBJ2-3	TRBV29-1	TGCAGCGTTGAGGGCGGGAGTGGGGGCACAGATACGCAGTATTTT	CSVEGGSGGTDTQYF
.	TRBD1	TRBJ2-7	TRBV25-1	TGTGCCAGCAGATCCGGGACAGGACTCTACGAGCAGTACTTC	CASRSGTGLYEQYF
.	.	TRBJ1-1	TRBV6-6	TGTGCCAGCAGTCAGGAGAGGGACACTGAAGCTTTCTTT	CASSQERDTEAFF
.	TRBD1	TRBJ2-1	TRBV7-9	TGTGCCAGCAGATCACGGGACAGAGTTGACAATGAGCAGTTCTTC	CASRSRDRVDNEQFF
.	.	TRBJ2-5	TRBV6-1	TGTGCCAGCAGTGAGCTAGACCTCCTCGAGACCCAGTACTTC	CASSELDLLETQYF
.	.	TRBJ1-5	TRBV6-1	TGTGCCGGGGGCGGGTTTAGCAATCAGCCCCAGCATTTT	CAGGGFSNQPQHF
.	.	TRBJ2-5	TRBV7-9	TGTGCCAGCAGCTTATTGGGACTCCCGTACCAAGAGACCCAGTACTTC	CASSLLGLPYQETQYF
.	.	TRBJ2-7	TRBV28	TGTGCCAGCGGAAACGGGGGGCCGACCTACGAGCAGTACTTC	CASGNGGPTYEQYF
.	TRBD2	TRBJ2-7	TRBV4-3	TGCGCCAGCAGCCACGCCCCAAGCGGGATACCCTACGAGCAGTACTTC	CASSHAPSGIPYEQYF
.	.	TRBJ2-6	TRBV6-1	TGTGCCAGCAGTGCGAGCTCTGGGGCCAACGTCCTGACTTTC	CASSASSGANVLTF
.	TRBD2	TRBJ2-7	TRBV5-1	TGCGCCAGCAGCTTGGGGGGACTAGCGGGAGGGTCGGGACAGTACTTC	CASSLGGLAGGSGQYF
.	.	TRBJ2-1	TRBV19	TGTGCCAGTAGTATAGCTCCGCCCCCAGCGGGTCCAAGTGGTGAGCAGTTCTTC	CASSIAPPPAGPSGEQFF
.	TRBD1	TRBJ1-3	TRBV4-1	TGCGCCAGCAGCCCGAGGACAGGCGCGAGCTCTGGAAACACCATATATTTT	CASSPRTGASSGNTIYF
.	.	TRBJ1-2	TRBV28	TGTGCCAGCAGCCGCTCGGACAGACACACCTTC	CASSRSDRHTF
.	.	TRBJ2-5	TRBV5-6	TGTGCCAGCAGCTTGGGGGCACGGGAGACCCAGTACTTC	CASSLGARETQYF
.	TRBD2	TRBJ2-5	TRBV7-9	TGTGCCAGCAGCTTAGCTAGCGGGGAAGAGACCCAGTACTTC	CASSLASGEETQYF
once	.	TRBJ1-2	TRBV10-3	TGTGCCATCAATGAAGGGGCAGACAGAGACTATGGCTACACCTTC	CAINEGADRDYGYTF
.	.	TRBJ2-7	TRBV1	TGCACCAGCAGATCGAACAGGGGCCGACCCTACGAGCAGTACTTC	CTSRSNRGRPYEQYF